This note documents a single T cell receptor beta chain sequence. The CDR3 extends over 13 amino acids. With 6 bases clipped from V and 8 bases from J, the junction kept 8 bases outside the gene matches. Each CDR3 protein is one row after TCRdb ran MiXCR on the 5' RACE reads. The table has 70,000 to 90,000 distinct CDR3 sequences, over 9.5% seen once. This specimen comes from a study of early T cells in non-severe SARS-CoV-2 infection. The clonotype comes from an adult who was a healthcare worker with PCR-confirmed SARS-CoV-2 infection or an uninfected control (not recorded which). This rearrangement joins TRBV12-3 or TRBV12-4 to TRBJ1-2, with TRBD1 matching over 8 bases. The sequences come from whole blood, collected at baseline. CDR3 coding DNA: TGTGCCAGCAGACAGACACAGGGGGGCGGCTACACCTTC. Its protein product is CASRQTQGGGYTF.